The present entry profiles one TCR beta chain with its context. Its antigen remains unidentified. No base qualities exist here, and no much larger clone lies one base off it. From its cysteine to its phenylalanine, the CDR3 spans 15 amino acids. The kept DNA is CDR3 alone, 45 bases in frame from the first base. The germline V gene (reference sequence) specifies MNHEY as CDR1 and SMNVEV as CDR2. V and J lose 2 bases and 4 bases, and a span of 14 bases separates them. TCRbeta CDR3 regions were amplified from genomic DNA using the immunoSEQ Assay, a bias-controlled multiplex PCR. In the authors' own workflow: Nucleated cell counts per sample were estimated from amplification of reference gene primers within the assay. Sequence reads were collapsed and filtered to measure the absolute abundance of every unique TCRbeta CDR3 rearrangement. For each sample, productive Simpson clonality was calculated as the square root of Simpson's diversity index across productive rearrangements. TCRdb provides this immuneACCESS table in a form limited to in-frame rearrangements. Some clones are lacking; in checked studies, under half of them reflect an unresolved V gene, and why the rest are absent is not known. Clone size and V and J calls were adopted from that table, with D and trimming inferred from the DNA. The sample table contains about 130,000 clones; only one count was recorded for 80% to 90% of them. The leading ten clones occupy about 4.5% of the sample.

Participants in the prospective study were enrolled through a virtual design, were aged roughly 18 to 100 years, and lived in under 25 United States geographic areas. Cohort assignment in the prospective study relied on participant-reported clinical history from a screening survey and a study questionnaire. Recovered participants in ImmuneRACE Cohort 3 were defined as having two consecutive negative NP/OP PCR tests, clearance from a healthcare professional, or resolution of symptoms. In the prospective study, mobile phlebotomists collected whole blood, serum and a nasopharyngeal or oropharyngeal swab from each participant. Additional blood draws and questionnaires over an approximately 2-month period could optionally be provided by prospective study participants. Blood samples from the prospective study were shipped frozen or at room temperature prior to DNA extraction. The sample originates from a study of blood T cell repertoires in COVID-19 (dated by TCRdb to the early 2020s). Regarding the study in general: Samples from collaborators originated in the United States, Italy and Spain and spanned both the acute and convalescent phases of COVID-19. The prospective study material was composed of cDNA or gDNA derived from T cells, B-cell-depleted T cells, or PBMCs. Deeply sampled blood TCRbeta repertoires from subjects exposed to, actively infected with, or recovered from COVID-19 were included in the dataset. A freely available public database, intended as a resource for researchers studying the immune response to SARS-CoV-2, is where the repertoires were released. Samples came from the ongoing ImmuneRACE study (first 160 participants) plus 1,254 subjects from 6 global collaborators. Sample metadata almost always included a de-identified subject ID, COVID-19 status, age in years and sex. Where HLA class I and class II types were available, the types were taken from metadata supplied by the sample provider, not from assay-based typing.

Broad study findings and their caveats: The amount of clinical and demographic metadata varied by source and participant and was provided uncurated.

Sequences were obtained from PBMCs or T cells enriched from blood (not recorded which). Recombination linked TRBV27 to TRBJ1-1; possibly the D gene is TRBD1, per 6 matching bases. The clonotype originates from a man aged 50-60 years who had recovered from COVID-19. The DNA reads as follows: TGTGCCAGCAGTTTAGTTAAACAGGGATTCACTGAAGCTTTCTTT. The encoded protein is CASSLVKQGFTEAFF.